The rows below give T cell receptor beta chains drawn from one sample of a study of blood T cells in healthy people across ages. TCRdb processed the 5' RACE reads anew with MiXCR; each CDR3 protein has one entry. This table has about 400,000 distinct CDR3 sequences, roughly half appearing once. The sample was blood. These TCRs come from a man in his fifties or sixties in good health. CDR3s include the opening cysteine and the closing phenylalanine or tryptophan. Fields, in order: CDR3 length, D gene, V gene, clone size, J gene, CDR3 DNA, CDR3 protein. A D gene is named only where the DNA matches it firmly. Not all rows give a size; the values are once, few, many and, for expanded clones, a class.

16,NA,TRBV6-1,NA,TRBJ2-1,TGTGCCAGCAGTGAACCCCATGTTGAGGCCGGTAATGAGCAGTTCTTC,CASSEPHVEAGNEQFF
12,TRBD1,TRBV29-1,NA,TRBJ2-5,TGCAGCGGATCCGGGACAGGGGCCGCCCAGTACTTC,CSGSGTGAAQYF
14,NA,TRBV20-1,NA,TRBJ1-4,TGCAGTGTTCCCCCCTGGGGCGGCGATGAAAAACTGTTTTTT,CSVPPWGGDEKLFF
16,NA,TRBV24-1,few,TRBJ2-5,TGTGCCACCAGTGATTCAGGGGTAAAAGGCCAAGAGACCCAGTACTTC,CATSDSGVKGQETQYF
15,NA,TRBV4-2,once,TRBJ1-1,TGTGCCAGCAGCCCCACGACACCAGAAAACACTGAAGCTTTCTTT,CASSPTTPENTEAFF
13,TRBD1,TRBV30,NA,TRBJ1-2,TGTGCCTGGAGTCAACAGGGGGTTAACGGCTACACCTTC,CAWSQQGVNGYTF
12,NA,TRBV12-3/TRBV12-4,NA,TRBJ2-7,TGTGCCAGCAGTGTAAAGGGGTACGAGCAGTACTTC,CASSVKGYEQYF
15,TRBD2,TRBV4-3,NA,TRBJ2-7,TGCGCCAGCAGCCAAGGACTAGCGGGAGCCATCGAGCAGTACTTC,CASSQGLAGAIEQYF
14,NA,TRBV6-4,few,TRBJ2-7,TGTGCCAGCAGCAGAAGAGTAGGGTTCTACGAGCAGTACTTC,CASSRRVGFYEQYF
15,TRBD2,TRBV20-1,many,TRBJ2-3,TGCAGTGCTAGTTATAGCGGGAGGGCCGGAGATACGCAGTATTTT,CSASYSGRAGDTQYF
17,NA,TRBV4-3,NA,TRBJ2-7,TGCGCCAGCAGCCAGGACGGCCTGGGGGCCCTCTCGGACGAGCAGTACTTC,CASSQDGLGALSDEQYF
14,NA,TRBV5-8,NA,TRBJ2-1,TGTGCCAGCAGCTGGGCTTTCCCCGGCAATGAGCAGTTCTTC,CASSWAFPGNEQFF
17,NA,TRBV4-3,few,TRBJ2-3,TGCGCCAGCAGCCAAGAACCGCCAGGGGGGCTCACAGATACGCAGTATTTT,CASSQEPPGGLTDTQYF
16,TRBD2,TRBV3-1,few,TRBJ2-5,TGTGCCAGCAGCCAAGATCGGAAAAGCGGGGCAGAGACCCAGTACTTC,CASSQDRKSGAETQYF
13,NA,TRBV6-1,NA,TRBJ2-7,TGTGCCAGCAGTCGGGACGGATTTTACGAGCAGTACTTC,CASSRDGFYEQYF
16,TRBD1,TRBV18,NA,TRBJ1-6,TGTGCCAGCTCACACTCGAGGGGGCGGAATAATTCACCCCTCCACTTT,CASSHSRGRNNSPLHF
14,TRBD1,TRBV28,NA,TRBJ2-1,TGTGCCAGCAGACAGGGGGCATCCTACAATGAGCAGTTCTTC,CASRQGASYNEQFF
14,TRBD2,TRBV20-1,NA,TRBJ2-7,TGCAGTGCTCTCCCGGGGGGTGGCTCCTACGAGCAGTACTTC,CSALPGGGSYEQYF
14,NA,TRBV27,many,TRBJ2-7,TGTGCCAGCAGCTTATTAGCCGGGACTTACGAGCAGTACTTC,CASSLLAGTYEQYF
14,NA,TRBV12-3/TRBV12-4,few,TRBJ1-2,TGTGCCAGCAGTCGGGACACATCTAACTATGGCTACACCTTC,CASSRDTSNYGYTF
12,NA,TRBV2,few,TRBJ2-3,TGTGCCAGCCCCACACGGACAGATACGCAGTATTTT,CASPTRTDTQYF
17,TRBD2,TRBV20-1,NA,TRBJ2-7,TGCAGTGCTAGAGATTTACTAGCGGGGGGGCACTCCTACGAGCAGTACTTC,CSARDLLAGGHSYEQYF
14,TRBD1,TRBV30,NA,TRBJ2-7,TGTGCCTGGACCTCGGACAGGGGCGCCTACGAGCAGTACTTC,CAWTSDRGAYEQYF
16,NA,TRBV28,NA,TRBJ2-5,TGTGCCAGCACTCAGTTCACGGGGGCCGCCGGCGAGACCCAGTACTTC,CASTQFTGAAGETQYF
13,TRBD1,TRBV11-2,NA,TRBJ1-1,TGTGCCAGCAGCTCACGGACAGGGGGCGAAGCTTTCTTT,CASSSRTGGEAFF
13,NA,TRBV6-6,NA,TRBJ2-3,TGTGCCAGCAGTTACATGGGGGCAGATACGCAGTATTTT,CASSYMGADTQYF
16,TRBD1,TRBV5-1,NA,TRBJ2-7,TGCGCCAGCAGCAGGGTTCCCGGGACAGAAAGCTACGAGCAGTACTTC,CASSRVPGTESYEQYF
13,NA,TRBV14,NA,TRBJ2-2,TGTGCCAGCAGCCCAGTCAATACCGGGGAGCTGTTTTTT,CASSPVNTGELFF
14,NA,TRBV6-5,many,TRBJ2-7,TGTGCCAGCAGTTACTCGAACTCTAACGACGAGCAGTACTTC,CASSYSNSNDEQYF
14,NA,TRBV6-2/TRBV6-3,few,TRBJ2-3,TGTGCCAGCAGTTCCCCCAGGTCCACAGATACGCAGTATTTT,CASSSPRSTDTQYF
14,NA,TRBV28,NA,TRBJ2-5,TGTGCCAGCAGTCTACTAGTTGGCCAAGAGACCCAGTACTTC,CASSLLVGQETQYF
13,NA,TRBV5-1,many,TRBJ2-5,TGCGCCAGCAGCTTGAACCACCAAGAGACCCAGTACTTC,CASSLNHQETQYF
13,TRBD1,TRBV6-5,once,TRBJ2-1,TGTGCCAGCACCGTAAAGGGGGCAGGCGAGCAGTTCTTC,CASTVKGAGEQFF
16,TRBD2,TRBV20-1,few,TRBJ2-1,TGCAGTGCTGACCCGGGACTAGCGGGGGGGTACAATGAGCAGTTCTTC,CSADPGLAGGYNEQFF
18,TRBD2,TRBV7-3,few,TRBJ2-6,TGTGCCAGCAGCCTTAAACTAGCGGGAGACTCCGGGGCCAACGTCCTGACTTTC,CASSLKLAGDSGANVLTF
11,NA,TRBV7-9,NA,TRBJ2-7,TGTGCCAGCAGCGGGGCCCACGAGCAGTACTTC,CASSGAHEQYF
16,TRBD2,TRBV20-1,NA,TRBJ2-5,TGCAGTGCCCCCGGGCCTAGCGGGGGCTCTCAAGAGACCCAGTACTTC,CSAPGPSGGSQETQYF
13,NA,TRBV5-1,NA,TRBJ2-3,TGCGCCAGCAGCCGGTTGGTTACAGATACGCAGTATTTT,CASSRLVTDTQYF
14,NA,TRBV5-1,NA,TRBJ2-3,TGCGCCAGCAGTCGGATTGGTGGCACAGATACGCAGTATTTT,CASSRIGGTDTQYF
13,NA,TRBV29-1,NA,TRBJ2-5,TGCAGCGTTGAGATACCAAGCTACAATGAGCAGTACTTC,CSVEIPSYNEQYF
15,NA,TRBV20-1,few,TRBJ2-1,TGCAGTGCTAGTCGCCTAGCCCAGAGGGGTAATGAGCAGTTCTTC,CSASRLAQRGNEQFF